The next 29 T cell receptor beta chains were all read from a single sample in a study of blood T cell repertoires in COVID-19. Assay: immunoSEQ multiplex PCR; the TCRdb copy retains only in-frame clones and omits some. The data contain around 340,000 clones, roughly 90% of them singletons. Source material: PBMCs or T cells enriched from blood (not recorded which). The receptors were gathered from a woman in her 30s who had been exposed to COVID-19.

The V call is TRBV7-9, the J call TRBJ1-5; TRBD1 might be the D (6 bases). V lost 5 bases and J lost 5, with 19 bases in between. This CDR3 has 16 amino acids. Germline V lookup: CDR1 SEHNR, CDR2 FQNEAQ (reference sequence). This CDR3 reads CASSPDRSGGYQPQHF. CDR3 sequence (DNA): TGTGCCAGCAGCCCAGACAGGTCGGGAGGGTATCAGCCCCAGCATTTT.

The chain carries TRBV7-9 and TRBJ2-3, with TRBD2 matching 7 bases. This CDR3 spans 17 amino acids. Germline lookup yields CDR1 SEHNR and CDR2 FQNEAQ (reference sequence). J lost 0 bases, V lost 0 bases, and 6 bases had no gene match. CDR3 in DNA: TGTGCCAGCAGCTTAGCGGAAGCTAGCGGCAGCACAGATACGCAGTATTTT. Translated: CASSLAEASGSTDTQYF.

This clone was observed once. The chain links TRBV10-2 to TRBJ1-4; D ambiguous. Germline V CDR1 and CDR2: WSHSY, SAAADI. V was shortened by 0 bases and J by 4 bases, with 9 bases between the two germline ends. This CDR3 comprises 15 residues. The CDR3 loop is CASSESVLVNEKLFF. The DNA for the CDR3 is TGCGCCAGCAGTGAGTCCGTCCTAGTTAATGAAAAACTGTTTTTT.

This sequence joins TRBV6-5 and TRBJ1-5, with 7 bases matching TRBD1. CDR1 is MNHEY and CDR2 is SVGAGI in the germline V gene. The length of the CDR3 is 14 residues. Trimming took 6 bases from V and 3 from J; bases not matched to a gene: 5. The CDR3 reads CASSTGDLNQPQHF. The CDR3 DNA is TGTGCCAGCAGCACAGGGGACCTCAATCAGCCCCAGCATTTT.

This chain joins TRBV5-6 and TRBJ1-1; 8 positions match TRBD1. Germline V gene data show CDR1 as SGHDT and CDR2 as YYEEEE. The CDR3 is made up of 15 amino acids. J was trimmed by 5 bases and V by 5 bases; bases with no gene match: 11. The CDR3 DNA sequence: TGTGCCAGCAGGACTGACAGGGGTGCTTGGACTGAAGCTTTCTTT. Translation gives CASRTDRGAWTEAFF.

The chain employs TRBV2 and TRBJ2-7, with D perhaps TRBD1 (5 bases). CDR1 SNHLY and CDR2 FYNNEI come from the germline V gene. Deletions cut 3 bases from V and 6 bases from J, with 18 bases between. There are 15 residues in the CDR3. For the CDR3, the DNA is TGTGCCAGCAGTGATATACCGGCAGGGTCTCCCGAGCAGTACTTC. Encoded protein: CASSDIPAGSPEQYF.

This chain connects TRBV5-5 to TRBJ1-1; 8 positions match TRBD1. The CDR3 is 15 amino acids. J was trimmed by 2 bases and V by 5 bases; bases with no gene match: 8. The germline gives CDR1 SGHKS, CDR2 YYEKEE (reference sequence). CDR3 coding DNA: TGTGCCAGCAGAAGCCGGGACAGGTTTAACACTGAAGCTTTCTTT. Protein sequence: CASRSRDRFNTEAFF.

The V gene is TRBV6-5, the J gene TRBJ1-1, with a tentative D call TRBD1 (6 bases). Trimming cost V 6 bases and J 8 bases, with 16 bases left between them. Germline CDR1 reads MNHEY; CDR2 reads SVGAGI. CDR3 length: 13 residues. CDR3 amino acids: CASRTDRGVEAFF. In nucleotides, the CDR3 is TGTGCCAGCAGAACGGACAGAGGGGTCGAAGCTTTCTTT.

The J gene is TRBJ2-1, the V gene TRBV7-3; 10 nucleotides agree with TRBD2. From germline, CDR1 is SGHTA and CDR2 FQGTGA. V was clipped by 2 bases and J by 6 bases; unmatched bases: 13. The CDR3 length is 18 residues. The CDR3, as DNA: TGTGCCAGCAGCTTAGAGAGCGGGAGGGCCGGGTATATCAATGAGCAGTTCTTC. Translated, it gives CASSLESGRAGYINEQFF.

The chain carries TRBV15 and TRBJ1-1; no clear D gene. The CDR3 length is 14 residues. V shed 4 bases and J shed 0 bases, with 9 bases lying between them. Germline V gives CDR1 LNHNV, CDR2 YYDKDF (reference sequence). The CDR3 nucleotides read TGTGCCACCAGCATCGCCCGGGTGAACACTGAAGCTTTCTTT. Its translation: CATSIARVNTEAFF.

The chain carries TRBV28 and TRBJ1-5, with D hard to call. The germline V and J ends were trimmed by 8 bases and 1 base, with 15 bases remaining between them. The CDR3 consists of 15 residues. Germline CDR1 MDHEN, CDR2 SYDVKM. The CDR3 coding sequence is TGTGCCAGCGACTCCGGGGAGCTCAGCAATCAGCCCCAGCATTTT. Translation gives CASDSGELSNQPQHF.

This clone turned up a few times. This rearrangement joins TRBV18 to TRBJ1-5; 7 bases are a match to TRBD1. The CDR3 runs 15 residues. Germline V gives CDR1 KGHSH, CDR2 LQKENI. V was pared by 5 bases and J by 1 base, with 5 bases of the junction left unmatched. CDR3 bases: TGTGCCAGCTCATCACAGGGGTCGAGCAATCAGCCCCAGCATTTT. This sequence encodes CASSSQGSSNQPQHF.

The rearrangement joins TRBV9 to TRBJ2-1; 13 nucleotides align to TRBD2. Germline-derived CDR1 and CDR2 are SGDLS and YYNGEE. The CDR3 length is 16 residues. Germline trimming cut 3 bases from V and 6 bases from J; bases unmatched to any gene: 6. CDR3 loop: CASSDPTSGGANEQFF. DNA of the CDR3: TGTGCCAGCAGCGACCCCACTAGCGGGGGGGCCAATGAGCAGTTCTTC. Full variable domain (outside the CDR3, taken from reference TRBV9 and TRBJ2-1): DSGVTQTPKHLITATGQRVTLRCSPRSGDLSVYWYQQSLDQGLQFLIQYYNGEERAKGNILERFSAQQFPDLHSELNLSSLELGDSALYFCASSDPTSGGANEQFFGPGTRLTVL.

V usage is TRBV6-8 and J usage is TRBJ1-2, with 8 bases aligning to TRBD1. The V gene's germline CDR1 is MNHGY and CDR2 SAAAGT. Losses at the gene ends were 6 bases for V and 8 bases for J; bases not matched to a gene: 14. This CDR3 is built from 15 residues. CDR3 sequence: CASSGLGQGAGGYTF. The CDR3 bases are TGTGCCAGCAGCGGACTTGGACAGGGCGCAGGAGGCTACACCTTC.

The chain joins TRBV5-5 to TRBJ1-4; 7 bases are a match to TRBD1. Losses at the gene ends were 3 bases for V and 7 bases for J; bases not matched to a gene: 9. CDR3 length: 15 amino acids. The V gene's germline CDR1 is SGHKS and CDR2 YYEKEE (reference sequence). The CDR3 sequence: CASSSTTGTGEKLFF. For the CDR3, the DNA is TGTGCCAGCAGCTCCACGACAGGGACGGGTGAAAAACTGTTTTTT.

The chain carries TRBV5-5 and TRBJ1-2, with a tentative D call TRBD1 (5 bases). There are 17 residues in the CDR3. V was pared by 3 bases and J by 3 bases, with 21 bases between. Germline V lookup: CDR1 SGHKS, CDR2 YYEKEE (reference sequence). The CDR3 reads CASSSPPGRGLDYGYTF. CDR3 coding DNA: TGTGCCAGCAGCTCCCCCCCCGGCCGGGGACTTGACTATGGCTACACCTTC. The full variable domain, with the rest looked up from reference TRBV5-5 and TRBJ1-2, is DAGVTQSPTHLIKTRGQQVTLRCSPISGHKSVSWYQQVLGQGPQFIFQYYEKEERGRGNFPDRFSARQFPNYSSELNVNALLLGDSALYLCASSSPPGRGLDYGYTFGSGTRLTVV.

Regarding this clone: This sample also contains other DNA sequences that code for the same CDR3. This chain uses TRBV14 with TRBJ2-7; a weak D match, TRBD2 (6 bases). The germline V gene encodes CDR1 SGHDN and CDR2 FVKESK. Trimming removed 4 bases at V and 3 bases at J, with 13 bases between. The CDR3 has 14 residues. The CDR3 protein is CASSPGTGFYEQYF. As DNA, the CDR3 is TGTGCCAGCAGCCCCGGGACTGGCTTCTACGAGCAGTACTTC.

This clone was found many times. CDR3 in DNA: TGTGCCAGCAGCTTGGGCGTAGTGGGGCCGAAAGTGGACAATGAGCAGTTCTTC. It is translated as CASSLGVVGPKVDNEQFF. The V call is TRBV7-6, the J call TRBJ2-1; perhaps TRBD1 as D (5 bases). This CDR3 contains 18 residues. Trimming shortened V by 3 bases and J by 5 bases, and 23 bases separated the two germline ends. The V gene's germline CDR1 is SGHVS and CDR2 FNYEAQ.

V and J are TRBV5-1 and TRBJ1-2; a weak D match, TRBD1 (5 bases). Trimming removed 4 bases from V and 7 bases from J, with 11 bases in between. The V gene's germline CDR1 is SGHRS and CDR2 YFSETQ. There are 12 residues in the CDR3. CDR3 region: CASSPSGGGYTF. The CDR3 coding sequence is TGCGCCAGCAGCCCATCCGGGGGTGGCTACACCTTC.

This clone showed up just a few times. Written as DNA, the CDR3 is TGCAGCGTGAAGGGGACCCGGACAGCCATCATGAACACTGAAGCTTTCTTT. Translating it yields CSVKGTRTAIMNTEAFF. The chain combines TRBV29-1 with TRBJ1-1; D possibly corresponds to TRBD1 (6 bases). V lost 6 bases and J 0 bases, leaving 23 bases between the germline ends. The CDR3 totals 17 residues. Germline CDR1 is SQVTM and CDR2 is ANQGSEA. Supplemented by reference TRBV29-1 and TRBJ1-1, the full variable domain reads SAVISQKPSRDICQRGTSLTIQCQVDSQVTMMFWYRQQPGQSLTLIATANQGSEATYESGFVIDKFPISRPNLTFSTLTVSNMSPEDSSIYLCSVKGTRTAIMNTEAFFGQGTRLTVV.

The V call is TRBV4-1, the J call TRBJ2-7, with D possibly TRBD2 on 6 matching bases. The CDR3 covers 16 residues. From germline, CDR1 is MGHRA and CDR2 YSYEKL. V was pared by 0 bases and J by 2 bases, with 14 bases between. CDR3: CASSQDGGRLAYEQYF. CDR3 DNA sequence: TGCGCCAGCAGCCAAGATGGAGGGAGACTTGCCTACGAGCAGTACTTC.

The chain uses TRBV29-1 and TRBJ1-2; 8 positions agree with TRBD1. The CDR3 has 13 residues. The junction had 11 bases not matched to a gene; V was cut back by 7 bases and J by 7 bases. Germline loops: CDR1 SQVTM, CDR2 ANQGSEA. The DNA for the CDR3 is TGCAGCGCCCGGACAGGGCAAGCGAGTGGCTACACCTTC. Protein product: CSARTGQASGYTF.

The rearrangement joins TRBV2 to TRBJ1-6, with TRBD1 matching over 11 bases. V dropped 3 bases and J dropped 10; count of bases not matched to a gene: 5. Germline values: CDR1 SNHLY, CDR2 FYNNEI. CDR3 length: 15 amino acids. CDR3 in DNA: TGTGCCAGCAGTGAGGACAGGGGGCGGGAGTCACCCCTCCACTTT. This encodes CASSEDRGRESPLHF. Based on the CDR3 plus reference TRBV2 and TRBJ1-6, the full variable domain is EPEVTQTPSHQVTQMGQEVILRCVPISNHLYFYWYRQILGQKVEFLVSFYNNEISEKSEIFDDQFSVERPDGSNFTLKIRSTKLEDSAMYFCASSEDRGRESPLHFGNGTRLTVT.

The rearrangement uses TRBV10-3 and TRBJ2-7, with TRBD1 identical over 7 bases. The CDR3 loop spans 13 amino acids. The germline gives CDR1 ENHRY, CDR2 SYGVKD. J lost 12 bases, V lost 0 bases, and 8 bases had no gene match. The DNA for the CDR3 is TGTGCCATCAGTGAGTCGGCGCAGGGGGTTCGGTACTTC. Translating gives CAISESAQGVRYF.

The gene calls are TRBV13 and TRBJ1-1; 8 bases agree with TRBD1. Germline V gene data show CDR1 as PRHDT and CDR2 as FYEKMQ (reference sequence). The CDR3 sequence is 14 residues long. The junction had 3 bases not matched to a gene; V was cut back by 2 bases and J by 4 bases. CDR3 coding DNA: TGTGCCAGCAGCTTAAACAGGGGGAGCACTGAAGCTTTCTTT. Amino acid sequence: CASSLNRGSTEAFF.

The V call is TRBV6-5, the J call TRBJ1-1; D is unclear. The CDR3 is made up of 15 amino acids. The V end lost 0 bases, the J end lost 0 bases, and 8 bases lay between the germline ends. The V gene's germline CDR1 is MNHEY and CDR2 SVGAGI. CDR3 DNA sequence: TGTGCCAGCAGTTACTCGGTCGGGATGAACACTGAAGCTTTCTTT. This sequence encodes CASSYSVGMNTEAFF.

The V and J genes are TRBV18 and TRBJ2-3; D remains ambiguous. Germline CDR1 and CDR2: KGHSH and LQKENI. The CDR3 spans 15 residues. Trimming shortened V by 3 bases and J by 1 base, and 11 bases separated the two germline ends. The CDR3 is CASSPRGEGTDTQYF. In nucleotides, the CDR3 is TGTGCCAGCTCACCGAGAGGAGAGGGCACAGATACGCAGTATTTT. Based on the CDR3 plus reference TRBV18 and TRBJ2-3, the full variable domain is NAGVMQNPRHLVRRRGQEARLRCSPMKGHSHVYWYRQLPEEGLKFMVYLQKENIIDESGMPKERFSAEFPKEGPSILRIQQVVRGDSAAYFCASSPRGEGTDTQYFGPGTRLTVL.

This clone was counted between two and nine times. V gene TRBV27 combines with J gene TRBJ1-6; D is uncertain. The V gene lost 10 bases and the J gene lost 9 bases, with 16 bases spanning the gap. Per germline, CDR1 MNHEY and CDR2 SMNVEV (reference sequence). This CDR3 has 13 amino acids. The CDR3 is CAIAPPSGSPLHF. CDR3 nucleotide sequence: TGTGCCATCGCCCCTCCCTCGGGTTCACCCCTCCACTTT.

The chain recombines TRBV15 with TRBJ2-1; weak D call: TRBD2 (5 bases). Germline loops: CDR1 LNHNV, CDR2 YYDKDF (reference sequence). CDR3 length: 15 residues. V was trimmed by 5 bases and J by 2 bases, leaving 13 bases between them. For the CDR3, the DNA is TGTGCCACCAGCCCGAAGGCGGAGGCCTACAATGAGCAGTTCTTC. Its translation: CATSPKAEAYNEQFF.